Sequencing of this T cell receptor (beta chain) was carried out in a study of breast tumors, draining lymph nodes, adjacent tissues. Points from the study as a whole: Tumor repertoires ranked between lymph nodes and nontumor tissue in diversity, with V and J gene preferences. Luminal-like breast cancer showed significantly higher tumor–nontumor repertoire similarity than basal-like. The lymph node origin of tumor T cells was framed as consistent with a hypothesis, not demonstrated.

In its sample, this clonotype was seen many times. The antigen remains unidentified. Per the germline V gene, CDR1 is SQVTM and CDR2 is ANQGSEA. Between the trimmed V and J ends, which lost 0 bases and 3 bases, there was a span of 15 bases. The CDR3 spans 15 residues. Axillary draining lymph nodes of breast cancer patients supplied the node samples. TCRdb passed the multiplex PCR reads through MiXCR, listing each CDR3 protein once. The data contain about 130,000 distinct CDR3 sequences, roughly 21% of them seen just once; the ten biggest clones take up more than 3%. The V call is TRBV29-1, the J call TRBJ2-7; D is uncertain. The sample taken for sequencing was axillary lymph node tissue. This sequence was found in a female donor with breast cancer. Some clones in this sample may be carry-over from other donors' samples. The CDR3 reads CSVEDRVGIRYEQYF. For the CDR3, the DNA is TGCAGCGTTGAAGATCGAGTGGGCATCCGCTACGAGCAGTACTTC.